Below are 5 T cell receptor beta chains sequenced from a single sample in a study of identical twins. TCRdb independently ran MiXCR on the 5' RACE reads; one entry per CDR3 protein. Among about 890,000 distinct CDR3 sequences, around an eighth were seen once, and the ten largest hold around 1.5%. These same data were also listed under a study on yellow fever vaccine responses in identical twins.

Sequencing was done on a sample of PBMCs. The receptors come from a woman under 30 in good health.

This chain uses TRBV24-1 with TRBJ2-1, with 9 positions matching TRBD2. The CDR3 sequence is 16 residues long. Germline CDR1 is KGHDR and CDR2 is SFDVKD. After removal of 4 bases from V and 0 bases from J, the junction contained 3 bases not matched to a gene. CDR3 in amino acids: CATSDPSGVSYNEQFF. The CDR3 DNA reads as TGTGCCACCAGTGACCCTAGCGGGGTCTCCTACAATGAGCAGTTCTTC.

Concerning this clonotype itself: The junction differs from germline at one of its ends, possibly a read error. This chain joins TRBV7-9 and TRBJ1-2, with 7 bases that match TRBD1. This CDR3 has 10 amino acids. CDR1 and CDR2 from the germline V gene are SEHNR and FQNEAQ (reference sequence). CDR3 amino acids: CASSLDRIDF. DNA of the CDR3: TGTGCCAGCAGCCTGGACAGGATCGACTTC. The whole variable domain, remainder taken from reference TRBV7-9 and TRBJ1-2, is DTGVSQNPRHKITKRGQNVTFRCDPISEHNRLYWYRQTLGQGPEFLTYFQNEAQLEKSRLLSDRFSAERPKGSFSTLEIQRTEQGDSAMYLCASSLDRIDFGSGTRLTVV.

The table lists this clonotype with many counts. CDR3 sequence reads: CSVVGGQNTGELFF. The CDR3 nucleotides read TGCAGCGTTGTCGGGGGGCAGAACACCGGGGAGCTGTTTTTT. This sequence joins TRBV29-1 and TRBJ2-2; D is possibly TRBD2 (7 bases). The CDR3 has 14 amino acids. The germline V gene encodes CDR1 SQVTM and CDR2 ANQGSEA. V shed 4 bases and J shed 1 base, with 10 bases lying between them.

This clonotype was observed a handful of times. This rearrangement joins TRBV3-1 to TRBJ2-5; TRBD1 matches 8 bases. V lost 0 bases and J lost 5; bases outside the gene matches: 5. The CDR3 runs 15 residues. Germline CDR1 reads LGHDT; CDR2 reads YNNKEL (reference sequence). CDR3 in DNA: TGTGCCAGCAGCCAAGATCCAGGGGGCTACGAGACCCAGTACTTC. It encodes CASSQDPGGYETQYF.

This clonotype was detected only a few times. The CDR3 DNA reads as TGCAGTGCCAGCGAAACTAGCGACGATACGCAGTATTTT. It specifies CSASETSDDTQYF. The chain uses TRBV20-1 and TRBJ2-3, with 7 bases fitting TRBD2. Germline V lookup: CDR1 DFQATT, CDR2 SNEGSKA (reference sequence). The CDR3 consists of 13 residues. V dropped 6 bases and J dropped 6; count of bases not matched to a gene: 9.